Listed here are 21 T cell receptor beta chains from one sample, sequenced in a study of cytomegalovirus exposure and HLA in healthy donors. PCR used 60 Vbeta primers and 13 Jbeta primers. Clones were sequenced by immunoSEQ multiplex PCR, and TCRdb holds only the in-frame ones, with some missing. The repertoire holds 130,000 or so clones, with about 64% as singletons. The sequenced sample was PBMCs. These receptors all come from a middle-aged woman in good health and CMV-seronegative.

V and J are TRBV10-3 and TRBJ1-6, with 9 bases identical to TRBD1. Trimming removed 4 bases from V and 8 bases from J; junction bases left unmatched: 6. CDR1 and CDR2 from the germline V gene are ENHRY and SYGVKD. The CDR3 extends over 15 amino acids. Here the CDR3 DNA reads TGTGCCATCAGTGCCCGGGGGGACAGGGATTCACCCCTCCACTTT. Translating it yields CAISARGDRDSPLHF.

The rearrangement joins TRBV15 to TRBJ2-7, with D possibly matching TRBD2 (5 bases). Deletions cut 3 bases from V and 5 bases from J, with 5 bases between. Germline CDR1 reads LNHNV; CDR2 reads YYDKDF (reference sequence). The CDR3 is 11 residues long. The CDR3: CATSREDEQYF. CDR3 coding DNA: TGTGCCACCAGCAGGGAGGACGAGCAGTACTTC.

The chain couples TRBV4-1 to TRBJ2-1; 8 bases are shared with TRBD2. J gave up 7 bases and V 4 bases, and 9 bases lay outside the gene matches. The CDR3 has 15 residues. CDR1 is MGHRA, CDR2 YSYEKL, per germline. The CDR3 region has the DNA TGCGCCAGCAGCCGACTAGGGACTAGTGAAAATGAGCAGTTCTTC. Translated, it gives CASSRLGTSENEQFF.

The V call is TRBV7-9, the J call TRBJ2-3; tentative D call: TRBD2 (5 bases). CDR3 length: 16 amino acids. The V gene lost 1 base and the J gene lost 0 bases, with 11 bases spanning the gap. In germline, CDR1 is SEHNR, CDR2 FQNEAQ (reference sequence). The CDR3 loop reads CASSLDERISTDTQYF. The CDR3 DNA follows: TGTGCCAGCAGCTTAGATGAGCGGATTAGCACAGATACGCAGTATTTT.

This clone showed up many times. The V call is TRBV19, the J call TRBJ1-3; the D is unclear. The CDR3 is 12 amino acids. Trimming removed 10 bases from V and 0 bases from J, with 7 bases in between. CDR1 LNHDA and CDR2 SQIVND come from the germline V gene (reference sequence). As DNA, the CDR3 is TGTGCCACCCGGAGCTCTGGAAACACCATATATTTT. Translation gives CATRSSGNTIYF.

The genes are TRBV10-3 and TRBJ2-2, with D perhaps TRBD1 (5 bases). CDR3 length: 16 amino acids. Trimming left V 2 bases short and J 8 bases short, with 18 bases between. The V gene's germline CDR1 is ENHRY and CDR2 SYGVKD. CDR3 amino acids: CAISEARFPGSGELFF. The CDR3, as DNA: TGTGCCATCAGTGAGGCCCGATTCCCAGGGTCAGGGGAGCTGTTTTTT.

The V and J genes are TRBV2 and TRBJ1-2; D call uncertain. V was cut by 7 bases and J by 0 bases, with 15 bases left in between. CDR1 and CDR2 from the germline V gene are SNHLY and FYNNEI. The CDR3 length is 15 residues. The chain's CDR3 is CASTELRKTNYGYTF. The CDR3 region has the DNA TGTGCCAGCACCGAACTACGGAAGACTAACTATGGCTACACCTTC.

The rearrangement links TRBV6-5 to TRBJ2-7, with D maybe TRBD1 (5 bases). CDR3 length: 14 amino acids. The germline CDR1 and CDR2 sequences are MNHEY and SVGAGI. V lost 6 bases and J 2 bases, leaving 14 bases between the germline ends. CDR3 in DNA: TGTGCCAGCAGCCCCCAGGGAAAGACCTACGAGCAGTACTTC. Its translation: CASSPQGKTYEQYF.

This clone was detected only a few times. The genes are TRBV19 and TRBJ2-1; 11 bases match TRBD2. This CDR3 has 18 residues. In germline, CDR1 is LNHDA, CDR2 SQIVND (reference sequence). V lost 6 bases to trimming and J lost 2 bases; unmatched junction nucleotides: 12. The CDR3 spells CASRTTRGSGGAYNEQFF. The CDR3, as DNA: TGTGCCAGTAGAACAACGCGTGGTAGCGGGGGGGCCTACAATGAGCAGTTCTTC.

The chain is built from TRBV15 and TRBJ1-3, with no clear D. V lost 8 bases and J 6 bases, leaving 17 bases between the germline ends. The CDR3 extends over 14 amino acids. Germline-derived CDR1 and CDR2 are LNHNV and YYDKDF (reference sequence). The CDR3: CATRGPETANTIYF. The DNA of the CDR3 is TGTGCCACCCGAGGGCCAGAGACGGCAAACACCATATATTTT.

In the case of this clone: One end of the junction varies from germline; a read error may be responsible. V is TRBV18 and J is TRBJ2-3; 12 bases align to TRBD2. The CDR3 contains 15 residues. Germline V lookup: CDR1 KGHSH, CDR2 LQKENI. CDR3 residues: CASTPSGGVTDTQYF. The CDR3 DNA sequence: TGTGCCAGCACACCTAGCGGGGGGGTCACAGATACGCAGTATTTT.

The J gene is TRBJ2-7, the V gene TRBV7-9; the match to TRBD1 covers 9 bases. CDR3 length: 16 amino acids. V lost 3 bases and J lost 3; bases outside the gene matches: 9. Per germline, CDR1 SEHNR and CDR2 FQNEAQ (reference sequence). The DNA for the CDR3 is TGTGCCAGCAGCTTCCAAGGGACAGGGAGGGGCTACGAGCAGTACTTC. Its translation is CASSFQGTGRGYEQYF.

CDR3 region: CASSFGLAGVVETQYF. The CDR3 coding sequence is TGTGCCAGCAGCTTCGGACTAGCGGGGGTGGTGGAGACCCAGTACTTC. The J gene is TRBJ2-5, the V gene TRBV7-8, with 13 bases fitting TRBD2. This CDR3 region has 16 residues. J was trimmed by 5 bases and V by 3 bases; bases with no gene match: 6. Germline V gene data show CDR1 as SGHVS and CDR2 as FQNEAQ. Filled out from reference TRBV7-8 and TRBJ2-5, the complete variable domain reads GAGVSQSPRYKVAKRGQDVALRCDPISGHVSLFWYQQALGQGPEFLTYFQNEAQLDKSGLPSDRFFAERPEGSVSTLKIQRTQQEDSAVYLCASSFGLAGVVETQYFGPGTRLLVL.

The chain is built from TRBV23-1 and TRBJ1-4; 8 bases align to TRBD1. TRBV23-1 is assigned to the ORF class and has an uncertain function. The CDR3 contains 18 residues. The V and J ends lost 1 base and 7 bases, in that order; junction bases with no gene match: 14. Here the CDR3 DNA reads TGCGCCAGCAGTCAATGCCTCCGGGACAGGAGGATGTGTGAAAAACTGTTTTTT. Protein: CASSQCLRDRRMCEKLFF.

J is TRBJ2-1 and V is TRBV25-1; 9 bases match TRBD2. The ends lost 2 bases at V and 9 bases at J; junction bases unmatched: 14. The CDR3 loop spans 17 amino acids. Per germline, CDR1 MGHDK and CDR2 SYGVNS. CDR3 nucleotides: TGTGCCAGCAGTGAAAGGCGGGGGGGGACTAGACAGGGTGAGCAGTTCTTC. The encoded protein is CASSERRGGTRQGEQFF.

The rearrangement uses TRBV30 and TRBJ1-2; perhaps TRBD1 as D (5 bases). The CDR3 runs 11 residues. Trimming cost V 3 bases and J 10 bases, with 12 bases left between them. The germline V gene encodes CDR1 GTSNPN and CDR2 SVGIG (reference sequence). The CDR3 sequence is CAWRNSRAYTF. Here the CDR3 DNA reads TGTGCCTGGAGAAATTCCAGGGCCTACACCTTC.

The V call is TRBV7-3, the J call TRBJ2-2, with 8 bases lining up with TRBD2. V lost 5 bases to trimming and J lost 5 bases; unmatched junction nucleotides: 16. The CDR3 spans 18 residues. CDR1 and CDR2 from the germline V gene are SGHTA and FQGTGA. CDR3 in amino acids: CASSRLGGAGVRTGELFF. CDR3 DNA sequence: TGTGCCAGCAGCCGCCTCGGGGGGGCCGGAGTGAGAACCGGGGAGCTGTTTTTT.

This chain uses TRBV11-2 with TRBJ2-2, with 10 bases that match TRBD2. This CDR3 has 16 amino acids. CDR1 and CDR2 from the germline V gene are SGHAT and FQNNGV. The trim removed 1 base at V and 9 bases at J, leaving 8 bases unmatched. This CDR3 reads CASSLGLAGAQRELFF. In DNA form, the CDR3 reads TGTGCCAGCAGCTTAGGCCTAGCGGGGGCTCAGCGGGAGCTGTTTTTT.

The chain's CDR3 is CSVGVSDTQYF. In DNA form, the CDR3 reads TGCAGCGTTGGAGTGTCAGATACGCAGTATTTT. The chain uses TRBV29-1 and TRBJ2-3, with D hard to call. V was clipped by 4 bases and J by 4 bases, with 6 bases between them. This CDR3 has 11 amino acids. Germline values: CDR1 SQVTM, CDR2 ANQGSEA.

The chain has TRBV7-6 and TRBJ2-7, with a weak D call TRBD2 (5 bases). Germline V gene lookup returns CDR1 SGHVS and CDR2 FNYEAQ. Trimming pared 4 bases from V and 3 bases from J, leaving 22 bases between. This CDR3 is built from 17 residues. CDR3 amino acids: CASSSGSRGPSGYEQYF. The CDR3, as DNA: TGTGCCAGCAGCTCGGGATCACGTGGCCCTTCGGGCTACGAGCAGTACTTC. Supplemented by reference TRBV7-6 and TRBJ2-7, the full variable domain reads GAGVSQSPRYKVTKRGQDVALRCDPISGHVSLYWYRQALGQGPEFLTYFNYEAQQDKSGLPNDRFSAERPEGSISTLTIQRTEQRDSAMYRCASSSGSRGPSGYEQYFGPGTRLTVT.

This rearrangement joins TRBV5-1 to TRBJ1-1, with D possibly matching TRBD1 (6 bases). This CDR3 has 16 amino acids. The germline V gene has CDR1 SGHRS and CDR2 YFSETQ. Between the trimmed V and J ends, which lost 2 bases and 3 bases, there was a span of 17 bases. The CDR3 reads CASSLPLDRSDTEAFF. CDR3 nucleotide sequence: TGCGCCAGCAGCTTACCTCTCGACAGGTCTGACACTGAAGCTTTCTTT.